This T cell receptor (beta chain) stems from a study of OX40 agonist ivuxolimab in advanced cancers. Libraries were prepared by immunoSEQ multiplex PCR; TCRdb keeps only in-frame clonotypes and omits some of them. The data show tens of thousands of clones, roughly 89% seen once. A single count supports this clone. Trimming shortened V by 9 bases and J by 6 bases, and 15 bases separated the two germline ends. This CDR3 is built from 12 residues. Germline V gene sequence: CDR1 SNHLY, CDR2 FYNNEI. This specimen consisted of CD4+ or CD8+ T cells sorted from blood, obtained in a trial of the OX40 agonist ivuxolimab. This receptor was identified in an adult with an advanced solid tumor such as melanoma, head and neck, liver or kidney cancer. The genes are TRBV2 and TRBJ2-7; D uncertain. The CDR3 reads CASPTETGEQYF. The CDR3 DNA reads as TGTGCCAGTCCTACCGAGACGGGCGAGCAGTACTTC. The whole variable domain, remainder taken from reference TRBV2 and TRBJ2-7, is EPEVTQTPSHQVTQMGQEVILRCVPISNHLYFYWYRQILGQKVEFLVSFYNNEISEKSEIFDDQFSVERPDGSNFTLKIRSTKLEDSAMYFCASPTETGEQYFGPGTRLTVT.